These 30 T cell receptor beta chains were sequenced from one sample in a study of T cell responses to AZD1222 COVID-19 vaccine (dated by TCRdb to about 2021). The method behind the library was the immunoSEQ multiplex PCR assay. TCRdb carries this immuneACCESS record with in-frame sequences only. Its versions omit some clonotypes, under half of them owing to an unresolved V gene in the studies checked, with the rest unexplained. The sample data list about 140,000 clones, and roughly 91% of these were observed just once. Over 3% of the sample comes from the top ten. In the paper's terms, the time point label means: about 28 days (+/-7) after the second vaccine dose. The input for sequencing was peripheral blood, taken 28 days after the second AZD1222 dose. These receptors were taken from an adult who received the AZD1222 COVID-19 vaccine.

For the CDR3, the DNA is TGTGCCAGCAGTTTCCCTAGCGGAGCCCAGAATGAGCAGTTCTTC. It encodes CASSFPSGAQNEQFF. The rearrangement joins TRBV28 to TRBJ2-1, with 7 nucleotides matching TRBD2. V lost 3 bases, J lost 7 bases, and 9 bases stayed unmatched. Germline V gene lookup returns CDR1 MDHEN and CDR2 SYDVKM. CDR3 size: 15 residues.

Here the CDR3 DNA reads TGTGCCTGGAGTGGCGGAAACCAAGAGACCCAGTACTTC. Its translation: CAWSGGNQETQYF. The chain recombines TRBV30 with TRBJ2-5; D unresolved. The germline V and J ends were trimmed by 1 base and 0 bases, with 6 bases remaining between them. The CDR3 spans 13 residues. The germline V gene has CDR1 GTSNPN and CDR2 SVGIG (reference sequence).

This chain connects TRBV7-2 to TRBJ2-3; no clear D gene. This CDR3 has 12 amino acids. V was cut by 5 bases and J by 7 bases, with 10 bases left in between. Germline CDR1 reads SGHTA; CDR2 reads FQGNSA. The CDR3 is CASSPSAYTQYF. CDR3 DNA sequence: TGTGCCAGCAGCCCCTCGGCATATACGCAGTATTTT.

With respect to this clone: The junction departs from germline at one end; a sequencing error may be responsible. V and J are TRBV7-2 and TRBJ2-7; 9 nucleotides line up with TRBD2. Germline loops: CDR1 SGHTA, CDR2 FQGNSA. The CDR3 length is 13 residues. The CDR3, as DNA: TGTGCCAGCAGCCTAGCGGGGCGCTACGAGCAGTACTTC. It yields the protein CASSLAGRYEQYF.

The genes are TRBV2 and TRBJ2-1; 7 positions agree with TRBD1. V dropped 7 bases and J dropped 8; count of bases not matched to a gene: 14. From germline, CDR1 is SNHLY and CDR2 FYNNEI. There are 15 residues in the CDR3. CDR3 sequence (DNA): TGTGCCAGCAAAGACAGGACAGGACACCGCGATGAGCAGTTCTTC. Translated, it gives CASKDRTGHRDEQFF.

The V and J genes are TRBV5-4 and TRBJ2-5; D not certain. This CDR3 has 15 amino acids. V lost 4 bases and J lost 0, with 13 bases in between. Germline assignment: CDR1 SGHNT and CDR2 YYREEE (reference sequence). DNA of the CDR3: TGTGCCAGCAGCGAGTCCAACGGGTACCAAGAGACCCAGTACTTC. The encoded protein is CASSESNGYQETQYF.

This clone was seen a single time. The chain joins TRBV24-1 to TRBJ2-3; either TRBD1 or TRBD2 may fit D (7 bases each). Trimming took off 3 bases at V and 9 bases at J, with 18 bases between the two ends. This CDR3 comprises 15 residues. In germline, CDR1 is KGHDR, CDR2 SFDVKD. The chain's CDR3 is CATSDPTGAGETQYF. The CDR3 DNA reads TGTGCCACCAGTGATCCTACAGGGGCGGGAGAAACGCAGTATTTT.

This clone showed up just a few times. The chain employs TRBV6-2 or TRBV6-3 and TRBJ1-2, with TRBD1 identical over 8 bases. In germline, CDR1 is MNHEY, CDR2 SVGEGT. V gave up 2 bases and J gave up 8 bases; unmatched junction bases: 13. The CDR3 totals 16 residues. The CDR3 DNA is TGTGCCAGCAGTTACAGCCCGGGACAGGAGAGTTGGGGCTACACCTTC. Its protein is CASSYSPGQESWGYTF.

This chain links TRBV6-2 or TRBV6-3 with TRBJ2-7; D tentatively fits TRBD1 or TRBD2 (5 bases each). Germline V gene sequence: CDR1 MNHEY, CDR2 SVGEGT. Deletions cut 5 bases from V and 2 bases from J, with 19 bases between. CDR3 length: 16 residues. CDR3 amino acids: CASSTTGTPKAYEQYF. DNA of the CDR3: TGTGCCAGCAGTACAACCGGGACCCCGAAGGCCTACGAGCAGTACTTC.

V is TRBV9 and J is TRBJ1-6; a possible D gene is TRBD1 (6 bases). This CDR3 region has 15 residues. V gave up 7 bases and J gave up 9 bases, with 20 bases separating them. Germline CDR1 SGDLS, CDR2 YYNGEE. The CDR3 loop is CASSSGGQLTSPLHF. CDR3 nucleotides: TGTGCCAGCTCCTCGGGGGGACAATTGACTTCACCCCTCCACTTT.

J is TRBJ2-5 and V is TRBV7-8; D is unclear. CDR3 length equals 12 residues. Germline-derived CDR1 and CDR2 are SGHVS and FQNEAQ. V lost 1 base and J lost 6, with 6 bases in between. The CDR3 loop is CASSLDYKTQYF. CDR3 nucleotide sequence: TGTGCCAGCAGCTTAGATTATAAGACCCAGTACTTC.

The J gene is TRBJ1-2, the V gene TRBV4-2; D is unclear. V dropped 1 base and J dropped 5 bases, with 8 bases sitting between them. The CDR3 loop spans 13 amino acids. Germline V gene sequence: CDR1 LGHNA, CDR2 YNFKEQ. The CDR3 reads CASSQVAGYGYTF. The CDR3 DNA sequence: TGTGCCAGCAGCCAAGTAGCCGGGTATGGCTACACCTTC.

The CDR3, as DNA: TGTGCCAGTAGTATACGTCATCCAGGGACGTATGGCTACACCTTC. This encodes CASSIRHPGTYGYTF. V usage is TRBV19 and J usage is TRBJ1-2; maybe TRBD1 (5 bases). The V gene's germline CDR1 is LNHDA and CDR2 SQIVND (reference sequence). The CDR3 runs to 15 residues. Deletions cut 2 bases from V and 5 bases from J, with 15 bases between.

This rearrangement joins TRBV6-6 to TRBJ1-4; D is uncertain. Germline V gives CDR1 MNHNY, CDR2 SVGAGI (reference sequence). The CDR3 runs 12 residues. Trimming shortened V by 6 bases and J by 8 bases, and 10 bases separated the two germline ends. The CDR3 nucleotides read TGTGCCAGCAGCCCAAGAGGCGAAAAACTGTTTTTT. Amino acids: CASSPRGEKLFF.

There are a few counts of this clone. J is TRBJ2-7 and V is TRBV15, with D possibly being TRBD2 (6 bases). V lost 9 bases and J 6 bases, leaving 18 bases between the germline ends. This CDR3 spans 13 amino acids. Germline V gene lookup returns CDR1 LNHNV and CDR2 YYDKDF (reference sequence). For the CDR3, the DNA is TGTGCCACTGGGGGGACTGAGGCCCGCGAGCAGTACTTC. Its translation is CATGGTEAREQYF. Supplemented by reference TRBV15 and TRBJ2-7, the full variable domain reads DAMVIQNPRYQVTQFGKPVTLSCSQTLNHNVMYWYQQKSSQAPKLLFHYYDKDFNNEADTPDNFQSRRPNTSFCFLDIRSPGLGDTAMYLCATGGTEAREQYFGPGTRLTVT.

The gene calls are TRBV5-6 and TRBJ1-1; tentatively, D is TRBD1 (5 bases). Germline-derived CDR1 and CDR2 are SGHDT and YYEEEE. V lost 2 bases, J lost 8 bases, and 13 bases lay in between. The CDR3 is made up of 13 amino acids. The chain's CDR3 is CASSFGAWGEAFF. The CDR3 region has the DNA TGTGCCAGCAGCTTCGGCGCTTGGGGGGAAGCTTTCTTT.

The chain has TRBV11-2 and TRBJ2-1; 7 bases fit TRBD2. Unmatched junction bases numbered 8, after V lost 0 bases and J lost 6 bases. Germline V gene data show CDR1 as SGHAT and CDR2 as FQNNGV. CDR3 length: 16 residues. CDR3 sequence (DNA): TGTGCCAGCAGCTTAGATGGTACGGGAGGTGGCAATGAGCAGTTCTTC. Protein: CASSLDGTGGGNEQFF.

V and J are TRBV3-1 (or the pseudogene TRBV3-2) and TRBJ2-7; TRBD1 might be the D (6 bases). The CDR3 is 14 residues long. Germline V gives CDR1 LGHDT, CDR2 YNNKEL (reference sequence). V lost 8 bases and J lost 2, with 16 bases in between. The CDR3 DNA is TGTGCCAGCGGCGAGGGGACAAATCCCTACGAGCAGTACTTC. It translates to CASGEGTNPYEQYF.

V is TRBV18 and J is TRBJ1-2; 7 nucleotides align to TRBD1. The V gene end was trimmed by 6 bases and the J gene end by 7 bases; junction bases not matched to a gene: 11. Germline V gene data show CDR1 as KGHSH and CDR2 as LQKENI. The CDR3 consists of 14 residues. The CDR3 sequence: CASSRDREGRGYTF. CDR3 bases: TGTGCCAGCTCCCGCGACAGGGAAGGTCGTGGCTACACCTTC.

In nucleotides, the CDR3 is TGTGCCAGCAGTACGCCGGGGAAGGGCTACGAGCAGTACTTC. It encodes CASSTPGKGYEQYF. V usage is TRBV3-1 (or the pseudogene TRBV3-2) and J usage is TRBJ2-7, with TRBD2 as a possible D gene (5 bases). V lost 6 bases to trimming and J lost 3 bases, with 15 bases between them. Germline V lookup: CDR1 LGHDT, CDR2 YNNKEL (reference sequence). The CDR3 has 14 residues.

The chain carries TRBV14 and TRBJ1-5; a possible D gene is TRBD1 (5 bases). Per germline, CDR1 SGHDN and CDR2 FVKESK. CDR3 length: 14 amino acids. V lost 1 base and J 5 bases, leaving 9 bases between the germline ends. The CDR3 DNA follows: TGTGCCAGCAGCCAAGGGGGGATTTATCAGCCCCAGCATTTT. Residues: CASSQGGIYQPQHF.

This clone appeared a few times. The chain carries TRBV5-1 and TRBJ1-1, with D perhaps matching TRBD1 (5 bases). Trimming pared 4 bases from V and 7 bases from J, leaving 14 bases between. Germline values: CDR1 SGHRS, CDR2 YFSETQ. This CDR3 contains 13 residues. DNA for the CDR3: TGCGCCAGCAGCCCCCGTCAGGGCGGTGAAGCTTTCTTT. This codes for CASSPRQGGEAFF. The whole variable domain, filled in from reference TRBV5-1 and TRBJ1-1, reads KAGVTQTPRYLIKTRGQQVTLSCSPISGHRSVSWYQQTPGQGLQFLFEYFSETQRNKGNFPGRFSGRQFSNSRSEMNVSTLELGDSALYLCASSPRQGGEAFFGQGTRLTVV.

The rearrangement links TRBV9 to TRBJ1-3, with D tentatively TRBD1 (5 bases). The germline gives CDR1 SGDLS, CDR2 YYNGEE. This CDR3 comprises 16 residues. Trimming took off 4 bases at V and 0 bases at J, with 14 bases between the two ends. CDR3 sequence reads: CASSSGTANSGNTIYF. The CDR3 nucleotides are TGTGCCAGCAGCTCCGGGACTGCTAACTCTGGAAACACCATATATTTT.

This chain links TRBV5-6 with TRBJ1-4; weak D call: TRBD1 (5 bases). V shed 4 bases and J shed 0 bases, with 22 bases lying between them. Germline CDR1 is SGHDT and CDR2 is YYEEEE. The CDR3 covers 19 residues. The CDR3 region has the DNA TGTGCCAGCAGCCCGTGGATCTTAGAAGGGGCCACAACTAATGAAAAACTGTTTTTT. The encoded protein is CASSPWILEGATTNEKLFF.

This sequence joins TRBV29-1 and TRBJ2-5, with a weak D call TRBD1 (6 bases). This CDR3 has 14 amino acids. Germline-derived CDR1 and CDR2 are SQVTM and ANQGSEA. The V gene lost 5 bases and the J gene lost 2 bases, with 15 bases spanning the gap. In DNA, the CDR3 is TGCAGCGTTTCCGGACAGACCAGACAAGAGACCCAGTACTTC. Protein product: CSVSGQTRQETQYF.

This chain uses TRBV10-3 with TRBJ2-5; no clear D gene. From germline, CDR1 is ENHRY and CDR2 SYGVKD. The CDR3 runs to 12 residues. Trimming removed 4 bases at V and 1 base at J, with 4 bases between. The CDR3 region is CAISGFQETQYF. As DNA, the CDR3 is TGTGCCATCAGTGGATTCCAAGAGACCCAGTACTTC.

The chain is built from TRBV15 and TRBJ2-3; TRBD2 matches 12 bases. Germline assignment: CDR1 LNHNV and CDR2 YYDKDF (reference sequence). This CDR3 is 17 amino acids long. The V gene end was trimmed by 1 base and the J gene end by 2 bases; junction bases not matched to a gene: 4. DNA for the CDR3: TGTGCCACCAGCAGAGGAGGACTAGCGGGGAACACAGATACGCAGTATTTT. Encoded protein: CATSRGGLAGNTDTQYF.

The chain is built from TRBV2 and TRBJ2-7; D possibly matches TRBD1 or TRBD2 (5 bases each). Germline CDR1 and CDR2: SNHLY and FYNNEI. Between the trimmed V and J ends, which lost 6 bases and 3 bases, there was a span of 12 bases. This CDR3 spans 13 amino acids. Written as DNA, the CDR3 is TGTGCCAGCAGGCTAGGGACCGACTACGAGCAGTACTTC. It translates to CASRLGTDYEQYF.

The chain is built from TRBV6-5 and TRBJ2-1; 7 positions agree with TRBD1. With 7 bases clipped from V and 15 bases from J, the junction kept 9 bases outside the gene matches. Per the germline V gene, CDR1 is MNHEY and CDR2 is SVGAGI. This CDR3 spans 11 amino acids. CDR3 loop: CASNIDRVVFF. In nucleotides, the CDR3 is TGTGCCAGCAACATTGACAGGGTCGTGTTCTTC.

This clone was found once. The genes are TRBV30 and TRBJ2-2, with 8 bases fitting TRBD2. The germline V gene has CDR1 GTSNPN and CDR2 SVGIG (reference sequence). The CDR3 runs 13 residues. Germline trimming cut 5 bases from V and 7 bases from J; bases unmatched to any gene: 6. CDR3 DNA sequence: TGTGCCTGGGTCGGGACTAGTGGCGGGGAGCTGTTTTTT. As protein: CAWVGTSGGELFF. Filled out from reference TRBV30 and TRBJ2-2, the complete variable domain reads SQTIHQWPATLVQPVGSPLSLECTVEGTSNPNLYWYRQAAGRGLQLLFYSVGIGQISSEVPQNLSASRPQDRQFILSSKKLLLSDSGFYLCAWVGTSGGELFFGEGSRLTVL.